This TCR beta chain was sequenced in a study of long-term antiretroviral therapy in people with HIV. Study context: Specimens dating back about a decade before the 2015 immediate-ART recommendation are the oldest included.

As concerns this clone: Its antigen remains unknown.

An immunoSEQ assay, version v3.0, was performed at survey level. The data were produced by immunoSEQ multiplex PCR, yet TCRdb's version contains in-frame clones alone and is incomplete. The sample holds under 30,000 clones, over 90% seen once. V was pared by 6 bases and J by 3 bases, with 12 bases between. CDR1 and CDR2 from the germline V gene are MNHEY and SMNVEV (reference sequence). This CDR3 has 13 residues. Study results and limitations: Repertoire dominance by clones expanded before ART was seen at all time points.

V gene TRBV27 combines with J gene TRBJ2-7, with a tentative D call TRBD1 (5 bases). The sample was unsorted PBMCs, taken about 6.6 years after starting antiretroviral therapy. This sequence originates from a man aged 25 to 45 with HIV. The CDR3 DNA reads TGTGCCAGCAGCCAAAGGGGTAGCTACGAGCAGTACTTC. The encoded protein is CASSQRGSYEQYF.